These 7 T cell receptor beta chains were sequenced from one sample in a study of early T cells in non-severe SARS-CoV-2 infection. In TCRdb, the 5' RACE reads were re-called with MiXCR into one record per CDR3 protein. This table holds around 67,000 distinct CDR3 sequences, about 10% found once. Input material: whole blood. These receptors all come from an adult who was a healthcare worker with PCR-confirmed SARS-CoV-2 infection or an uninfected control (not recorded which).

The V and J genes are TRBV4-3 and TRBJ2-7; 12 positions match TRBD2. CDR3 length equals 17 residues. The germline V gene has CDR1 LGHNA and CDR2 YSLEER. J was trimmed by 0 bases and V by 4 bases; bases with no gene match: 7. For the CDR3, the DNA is TGCGCCAGCAGCCGGGGGACTAGCGGGCTCAGCTCCTACGAGCAGTACTTC. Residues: CASSRGTSGLSSYEQYF.

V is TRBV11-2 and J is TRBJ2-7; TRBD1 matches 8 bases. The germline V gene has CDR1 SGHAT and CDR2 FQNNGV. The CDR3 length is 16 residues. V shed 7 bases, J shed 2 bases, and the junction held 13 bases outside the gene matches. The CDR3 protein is CASTLPGRGRPYEQYF. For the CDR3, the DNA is TGTGCCAGCACCCTCCCAGGCAGGGGGCGCCCCTACGAGCAGTACTTC.

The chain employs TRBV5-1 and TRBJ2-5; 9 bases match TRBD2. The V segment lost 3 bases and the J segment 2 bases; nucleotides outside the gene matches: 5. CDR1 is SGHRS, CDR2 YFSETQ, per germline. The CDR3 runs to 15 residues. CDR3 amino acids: CASSSLAGLQETQYF. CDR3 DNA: TGCGCCAGCAGCTCTCTAGCGGGACTACAAGAGACCCAGTACTTC.

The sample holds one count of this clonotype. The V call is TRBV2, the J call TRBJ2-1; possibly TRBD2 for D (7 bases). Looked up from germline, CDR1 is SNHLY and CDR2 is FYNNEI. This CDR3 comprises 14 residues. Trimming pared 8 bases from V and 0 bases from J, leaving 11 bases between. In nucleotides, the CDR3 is TGTGCCAGCGGGAGGGGGAGCTCCTACAATGAGCAGTTCTTC. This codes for CASGRGSSYNEQFF.

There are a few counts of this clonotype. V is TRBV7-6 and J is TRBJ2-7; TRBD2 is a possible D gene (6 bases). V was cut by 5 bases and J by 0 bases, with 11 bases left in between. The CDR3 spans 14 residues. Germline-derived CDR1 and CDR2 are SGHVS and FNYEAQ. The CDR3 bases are TGTGCCAGCAGCGAGACTAGGATCTCCTACGAGCAGTACTTC. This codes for CASSETRISYEQYF.

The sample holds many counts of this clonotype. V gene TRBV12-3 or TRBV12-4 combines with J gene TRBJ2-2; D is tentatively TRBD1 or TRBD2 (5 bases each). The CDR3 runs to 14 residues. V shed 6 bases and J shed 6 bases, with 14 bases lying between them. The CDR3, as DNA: TGTGCCAGCAGCCAGGGCGGGTATCCCGGGGAGCTGTTTTTT. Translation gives CASSQGGYPGELFF.

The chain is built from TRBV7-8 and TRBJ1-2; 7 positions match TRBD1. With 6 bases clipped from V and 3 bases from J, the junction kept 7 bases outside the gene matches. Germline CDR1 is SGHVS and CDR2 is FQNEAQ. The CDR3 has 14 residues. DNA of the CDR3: TGTGCCAGCAGTCAAGGGGGGACAGACTATGGCTACACCTTC. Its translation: CASSQGGTDYGYTF.